The rows below give T cell receptor beta chains drawn from one sample of a study of blood T cells in healthy people across ages. TCRdb re-derived calls from the 5' RACE reads in MiXCR, one entry per CDR3 protein. Of 910,000 or so distinct CDR3 sequences listed, roughly half are singletons. Sequenced sample: blood. Every receptor here comes from a woman aged 55-69 years in good health. The CDR3 runs from the conserved cysteine through the conserved F or W. D genes are given only for firm matches. Clone size is shown for a subset of rows, as once, few, many or a class of expanded clone.

j_gene: TRBJ2-7
abundance: few
v_gene: TRBV5-1
d_gene: TRBD2
CDR3aa: CASSWGGLAGANDYEQYF
CDR3nt: TGCGCCAGCAGCTGGGGGGGACTAGCGGGAGCCAATGACTACGAGCAGTACTTC

j_gene: TRBJ2-3
abundance: NA
v_gene: TRBV18
d_gene: NA
CDR3aa: CASSPTRQEPQYF
CDR3nt: TGTGCCAGCTCACCCACCCGGCAGGAGCCCCAGTATTTT

j_gene: TRBJ2-1
abundance: NA
v_gene: TRBV20-1
d_gene: TRBD2
CDR3aa: CSASETSGGSYNEQFF
CDR3nt: TGCAGTGCTAGTGAAACTAGCGGAGGCTCCTACAATGAGCAGTTCTTC

j_gene: TRBJ1-1
abundance: NA
v_gene: TRBV20-1
d_gene: NA
CDR3aa: CSARLERVNTEAFF
CDR3nt: TGCAGTGCTAGGTTAGAGCGGGTGAACACTGAAGCTTTCTTT

j_gene: TRBJ2-1
abundance: NA
v_gene: TRBV5-5
d_gene: NA
CDR3aa: CANSLFDEQFF
CDR3nt: TGTGCCAACAGCTTATTCGATGAGCAGTTCTTC

j_gene: TRBJ2-1
abundance: NA
v_gene: TRBV4-1
d_gene: NA
CDR3aa: CASSQEPGREYNEQFF
CDR3nt: TGCGCCAGCAGCCAAGAACCGGGAAGGGAGTACAATGAGCAGTTCTTC

j_gene: TRBJ2-5
abundance: few
v_gene: TRBV20-1
d_gene: NA
CDR3aa: CSAFRRAQETQYF
CDR3nt: TGCAGTGCTTTTCGGCGGGCGCAAGAGACCCAGTACTTC

j_gene: TRBJ2-3
abundance: NA
v_gene: TRBV20-1
d_gene: TRBD2
CDR3aa: CSATTVAGVVADTQYF
CDR3nt: TGCAGTGCTACCACCGTTGCGGGAGTGGTCGCAGATACGCAGTATTTT

j_gene: TRBJ2-4
abundance: once
v_gene: TRBV13
d_gene: TRBD1
CDR3aa: CASSLKTGPNIQYF
CDR3nt: TGTGCCAGCAGCCTAAAGACAGGGCCAAACATTCAGTACTTC

j_gene: TRBJ2-4
abundance: NA
v_gene: TRBV12-3/TRBV12-4
d_gene: TRBD1
CDR3aa: CASSLDPTGNLFGQYF
CDR3nt: TGTGCCAGCAGTTTAGATCCGACAGGGAATCTTTTCGGGCAGTACTTC

j_gene: TRBJ2-5
abundance: NA
v_gene: TRBV5-5
d_gene: NA
CDR3aa: CASIPRPDGETQYF
CDR3nt: TGTGCCAGCATACCCCGACCGGACGGAGAGACCCAGTACTTC